This T cell receptor beta chain came from a study of T cell clonality in common variable immunodeficiency. TCRdb keeps only in-frame clones here, not all; method: immunoSEQ multiplex PCR. The sample yields 45,000 to 55,000 clones, without any singletons. This CDR3 has 15 amino acids. The V and J ends lost 1 base and 4 bases respectively, with 11 bases between them. Germline V gene sequence: CDR1 SGHAT, CDR2 FQDESV (reference sequence). Study-wide results and limits: Reportedly, TCR beta sequences from common variable immunodeficiency showed fewer deletions and N-nucleotide insertions. Links between repertoire features and CVID complications were heterogeneity-limited. TCRbeta clonality was increased in CVID versus healthy controls. What drives increased CVID clonality needs T cell subpopulation sequencing.

Points on this clone: Its specificity is unknown. The DNA ends 3 residues before the CDR3 does, and the rest of the CDR3 is filled in from the germline J gene.

Material for sequencing was peripheral blood mononuclear cells. V usage is TRBV11-1 and J usage is TRBJ2-1; possibly TRBD1 for D (5 bases). This TCR came from a person aged 18 to 75 in good health. The covered CDR3 bases are TGTGCCAGCAGCTTAGATCCAGGGAATTACAATGAG. Protein product: CASSLDPGNYNE. The entire CDR3 protein reads CASSLDPGNYNEQFF.